Below are 22 T cell receptor beta chains sequenced from a single sample in a study of regulatory T cells in long-lasting Graves disease. iRepertoire HTBI primers and Arm-PCR of CDR3 regions built TCR beta libraries. TCRdb re-derived calls from the multiplex PCR reads in MiXCR, one entry per CDR3 protein. Of about 400,000 distinct CDR3 sequences in the sample, about 15% were seen once. Time point of the sample: newly diagnosed GD, antithyroid drugs for less than 3 months. RNA isolated from PBMCs was used to make the TCR library. The sample also formed part of further work on T cells in Graves' hyperthyroidism and ophthalmopathy.

Sequences were derived from peripheral blood mononuclear cells (PBMCs), sampled at new diagnosis, from a patient treated with antithyroid drugs. All receptors derive from a woman between 40 and 55 years old with Graves disease.

DNA for the CDR3: TGTGCCAGCAGCTTAGGGGGACTAGCAGAGAACACCGGGGAGCTGTTTTTT. This codes for CASSLGGLAENTGELFF. The gene calls are TRBV11-2 and TRBJ2-2; TRBD2 agrees at 9 bases. V shed 1 base and J 1 base; nucleotides not matched to a gene: 4. This CDR3 spans 17 amino acids. Germline loops: CDR1 SGHAT, CDR2 FQNNGV.

V is TRBV6-1 and J is TRBJ1-5; TRBD1 is a possible D gene (6 bases). The CDR3 contains 13 residues. The germline V gene has CDR1 MNHNS and CDR2 SASEGT. Trimming pared 6 bases from V and 6 bases from J, leaving 12 bases between. This chain's CDR3 is CASSSGGGQPQHF. The CDR3 DNA is TGTGCCAGCAGCTCGGGAGGGGGTCAGCCCCAGCATTTT.

This clonotype was recorded many times. This chain connects TRBV6-2 or TRBV6-3 to TRBJ1-4, with D possibly TRBD1 on 6 matching bases. Trimming left V 5 bases short and J 7 bases short, with 14 bases between. Germline CDR1 is MNHEY and CDR2 is SVGEGT. CDR3 length equals 14 residues. CDR3 nucleotides: TGTGCCAGCAGTACCATCACAGGGCGTGAAAAACTGTTTTTT. This sequence encodes CASSTITGREKLFF.

This clonotype was seen at least ten times. This chain connects TRBV11-1 to TRBJ2-7; either TRBD1 or TRBD2 may supply D (5 bases each). Looked up from germline, CDR1 is SGHAT and CDR2 is FQDESV (reference sequence). Trimming left V 5 bases short and J 3 bases short, with 8 bases between. The CDR3 length is 12 residues. CDR3 in amino acids: CASSRDLYEQYF. CDR3 nucleotide sequence: TGTGCCAGCAGCCGGGACCTCTACGAGCAGTACTTC.

This clonotype was seen a few times. The junction departs from the called germline gene at one end, perhaps through a read error. This chain connects TRBV6-2 or TRBV6-3 to TRBJ2-3; 8 bases map to TRBD2. This CDR3 has 12 amino acids. Germline V lookup: CDR1 MNHEY, CDR2 SVGEGT. The chain's CDR3 is CASSRSSGRPIF. DNA for the CDR3: TGTGCCAGCAGTCGCTCTAGCGGGCGCCCCATATTT.

The rearrangement links TRBV5-4 to TRBJ1-2; TRBD1 matches at 9 bases. The CDR3 contains 15 residues. The V gene end was trimmed by 3 bases and the J gene end by 5 bases; junction bases not matched to a gene: 8. In germline, CDR1 is SGHNT, CDR2 YYREEE (reference sequence). CDR3 in amino acids: CASSSRTGDWYGYTF. The DNA of the CDR3 is TGTGCCAGCAGCTCGAGGACAGGGGATTGGTATGGCTACACCTTC.

This clonotype was counted ten times or more. The rearrangement links TRBV28 to TRBJ2-3, with D possibly being TRBD2 (7 bases). Germline loops: CDR1 MDHEN, CDR2 SYDVKM. This CDR3 is built from 16 residues. The V end was cut by 6 bases, the J end by 2 bases, with 18 bases between. The CDR3 sequence is CASSSLSGDNTDTQYF. CDR3 sequence (DNA): TGTGCCAGCAGCTCCCTCAGCGGGGACAACACAGATACGCAGTATTTT.

This clonotype was seen ten or more times. V is TRBV12-3 or TRBV12-4 and J is TRBJ2-4, with a possible D match to TRBD1 (6 bases). The V end lost 6 bases, the J end lost 3 bases, and 18 bases lay between the germline ends. The CDR3 totals 16 residues. The CDR3 protein is CASSSIGQSGKNIQYF. CDR3 coding DNA: TGTGCCAGCAGCTCGATTGGACAGTCGGGCAAAAACATTCAGTACTTC.

This clonotype was detected many times. This rearrangement joins TRBV11-1 to TRBJ1-1, with D unresolved. The CDR3 runs 14 residues. Germline CDR1 reads SGHAT; CDR2 reads FQDESV (reference sequence). Trimming left V 5 bases short and J 7 bases short, with 17 bases between. The chain's CDR3 is CASSRGSAEFEAFF. The CDR3 coding sequence is TGTGCCAGCAGCCGGGGATCCGCTGAGTTTGAAGCTTTCTTT.

This sequence joins TRBV10-2 and TRBJ1-5; D uncertain. V dropped 4 bases and J dropped 4 bases, with 8 bases sitting between them. The CDR3 loop spans 13 amino acids. Germline lookup yields CDR1 WSHSY and CDR2 SAAADI. The CDR3: CASSGTENQPQHF. The CDR3 coding sequence is TGCGCCAGCAGTGGAACAGAGAATCAGCCCCAGCATTTT.

This clonotype was detected only a few times. J is TRBJ1-4 and V is TRBV4-3; 7 bases agree with TRBD1. This CDR3 has 15 amino acids. CDR1 and CDR2 from the germline V gene are LGHNA and YSLEER. The junction had 11 bases not matched to a gene; V was cut back by 5 bases and J by 8 bases. CDR3 coding DNA: TGCGCCAGCAGCTTAAGCACAGGGGTTAAGGAAAAACTGTTTTTT. Residues: CASSLSTGVKEKLFF.

This chain uses TRBV9 with TRBJ2-1; D ambiguous. This CDR3 contains 12 residues. Germline V gene data show CDR1 as SGDLS and CDR2 as YYNGEE. The ends were cut back, 0 bases at V and 8 bases at J, with 6 bases in the middle. CDR3 in amino acids: CASSVESYEQFF. The DNA of the CDR3 is TGTGCCAGCAGCGTAGAGTCATATGAGCAGTTCTTC.

The chain uses TRBV6-1 and TRBJ2-2, with 8 bases identical to TRBD2. The length of the CDR3 is 16 residues. Germline trimming cut 5 bases from V and 1 base from J; bases unmatched to any gene: 6. CDR1 MNHNS and CDR2 SASEGT come from the germline V gene. DNA for the CDR3: TGTGCCAGCAGTCACGGACTAGCACAGAACACCGGGGAGCTGTTTTTT. Its protein product is CASSHGLAQNTGELFF.

The chain has TRBV7-9 and TRBJ2-7; a weak D match, TRBD2 (5 bases). This CDR3 region has 16 residues. CDR1 is SEHNR and CDR2 is FQNEAQ in the germline V gene (reference sequence). The V end lost 4 bases, the J end lost 3 bases, and 19 bases lay between the germline ends. Here the CDR3 reads CASSWVEHYGGYEQYF. The DNA for the CDR3 is TGTGCCAGCAGCTGGGTTGAGCATTACGGAGGCTACGAGCAGTACTTC.

The gene calls are TRBV12-3 or TRBV12-4 and TRBJ1-5; D is unclear. V was shortened by 1 base and J by 0 bases, with 7 bases between the two germline ends. This CDR3 contains 15 residues. CDR3 sequence: CASSLGQVSNQPQHF. The CDR3 nucleotides are TGTGCCAGCAGTTTAGGGCAAGTTAGCAATCAGCCCCAGCATTTT.

This clonotype was observed many times. This chain connects TRBV6-1 to TRBJ2-7, with a weak D call TRBD1 (5 bases). The CDR3 is made up of 14 amino acids. V dropped 6 bases and J dropped 1 base, with 13 bases sitting between them. Germline CDR1 reads MNHNS; CDR2 reads SASEGT. As DNA, the CDR3 is TGTGCCAGCAGATCCACCCAGGGATCCTACGAGCAGTACTTC. Translating it yields CASRSTQGSYEQYF.

This clonotype has at least ten counts. The CDR3 DNA is TGTGCCAGCAGCCTCGAATCCATCAACACCGGGGAGCTGTTTTTT. This gives the protein CASSLESINTGELFF. This chain joins TRBV7-3 and TRBJ2-2; D gene ambiguous. From germline, CDR1 is SGHTA and CDR2 FQGTGA. The CDR3 covers 15 residues. Trimming removed 5 bases at V and 2 bases at J, with 12 bases between.

The chain combines TRBV5-1 with TRBJ2-7, with 10 bases fitting TRBD1. The germline gives CDR1 SGHRS, CDR2 YFSETQ. The CDR3 covers 15 residues. The J segment lost 5 bases and the V segment lost 2 bases, leaving 7 bases of the junction unmatched. The CDR3 spells CASSLPRDRGDEQYF. For the CDR3, the DNA is TGCGCCAGCAGCTTACCCCGGGACAGGGGAGACGAGCAGTACTTC.

In this sample, this clonotype turned up many times. The chain links TRBV28 to TRBJ2-3; D not resolved. Trimming pared 5 bases from V and 2 bases from J, leaving 20 bases between. This CDR3 comprises 17 residues. Per germline, CDR1 MDHEN and CDR2 SYDVKM. CDR3: CASSPLGWRSFTDTQYF. CDR3 nucleotides: TGTGCCAGCAGTCCCTTGGGTTGGCGGTCCTTCACAGATACGCAGTATTTT.

This clonotype was detected ten times or more. This chain uses TRBV6-1 with TRBJ1-1; D unresolved. CDR1 and CDR2 (germline): MNHNS, SASEGT. V shed 8 bases and J shed 1 base, with 14 bases lying between them. There are 14 residues in the CDR3. CDR3 DNA: TGTGCCAGCGACTACAGTCGTACGAACACTGAAGCTTTCTTT. Its translation: CASDYSRTNTEAFF.

The sample holds many counts of this clonotype. The V call is TRBV5-5, the J call TRBJ2-3; 9 bases map to TRBD2. V dropped 0 bases and J dropped 3; count of bases not matched to a gene: 11. The CDR3 is 18 residues long. Germline V gene lookup returns CDR1 SGHKS and CDR2 YYEKEE (reference sequence). CDR3 in DNA: TGTGCCAGCAGCTTGGTTACCTTTAGCGGGAGTAGAACAGATACGCAGTATTTT. It specifies CASSLVTFSGSRTDTQYF. The variable domain in full, with the rest retrieved from reference TRBV5-5 and TRBJ2-3, is DAGVTQSPTHLIKTRGQQVTLRCSPISGHKSVSWYQQVLGQGPQFIFQYYEKEERGRGNFPDRFSARQFPNYSSELNVNALLLGDSALYLCASSLVTFSGSRTDTQYFGPGTRLTVL.

This clonotype was recorded many times. The rearrangement uses TRBV27 and TRBJ2-7; tentative D call: TRBD1 (5 bases). The germline V gene encodes CDR1 MNHEY and CDR2 SMNVEV (reference sequence). Trimming stripped 4 bases from V and 3 bases from J, with 10 bases between. This CDR3 comprises 13 residues. The CDR3 nucleotides are TGTGCCAGCAGTTGGGGCACCTACTACGAGCAGTACTTC. Translating it yields CASSWGTYYEQYF.